This record concerns one T cell receptor (beta chain) sequence. The data were taken from a study of lymphopenia after photon versus proton radiotherapy. The germline V and J ends were trimmed by 7 bases and 0 bases, with 22 bases remaining between them. The germline CDR1 and CDR2 sequences are SNHLY and FYNNEI. The CDR3 totals 19 residues. The data were produced by immunoSEQ multiplex PCR, yet TCRdb's version contains in-frame clones alone and is incomplete. This table holds about 160,000 clones, around nine tenths found once. The V call is TRBV2, the J call TRBJ2-6; D gene ambiguous. The input for sequencing was peripheral blood, taken from a patient treated with photon-based radiotherapy. This sequence was found in a man in his fifties or sixties with gastric cancer. Here the CDR3 reads CASMGLLGPRRSGANVLTF. Written as DNA, the CDR3 is TGTGCCAGCATGGGGTTGTTAGGTCCCCGGCGCTCTGGGGCCAACGTCCTGACTTTC.